The next 20 T cell receptor beta chains were all read from a single sample in a study of shared clonotypes between healthy human individuals. Clones were sequenced by immunoSEQ multiplex PCR, and TCRdb holds only the in-frame ones, with some missing. The sample shows 2 million to 3 million clones, roughly 93% of them seen only once. The sample consisted of naive CD4+ T cells from PBMCs. Subset meaning: CD45RA+ positively selected. The receptors shown here come from a man aged 18 to 30 in good health. Some clones in this sample may be carry-over from other donors' samples.

The chain employs TRBV25-1 and TRBJ2-3; D unresolved. Germline V gene data show CDR1 as MGHDK and CDR2 as SYGVNS. There are 12 residues in the CDR3. Trimming left V 4 bases short and J 3 bases short, with 5 bases between. CDR3 protein: CASSATTDTQYF. The CDR3 DNA is TGTGCCAGCAGTGCGACGACAGATACGCAGTATTTT.

V is TRBV27 and J is TRBJ2-2, with 9 bases aligning to TRBD1. The ends lost 6 bases at V and 4 bases at J; junction bases unmatched: 15. CDR1 is MNHEY, CDR2 SMNVEV, per germline (reference sequence). The CDR3 runs 18 residues. CDR3: CASRRTGGGVVGTGELFF. Written as DNA, the CDR3 is TGTGCCAGCAGAAGAACAGGGGGCGGCGTGGTGGGCACCGGGGAGCTGTTTTTT.

The genes are TRBV14 and TRBJ1-1; D gene unclear. This CDR3 comprises 14 residues. V lost 2 bases, J lost 1 base, and 8 bases lay in between. Germline V gives CDR1 SGHDN, CDR2 FVKESK. The DNA of the CDR3 is TGTGCCAGCAGCCAACCGAGTAGGAACACTGAAGCTTTCTTT. It encodes CASSQPSRNTEAFF.

In the case of this clone: Additional DNA sequences in this sample encode the identical CDR3. CDR3 nucleotide sequence: TGCGCCAGCAGCTTGGCGTTGGGGGAGACCCAGTACTTC. It yields the protein CASSLALGETQYF. This chain connects TRBV5-1 to TRBJ2-5, with D unclear. The CDR3 is 13 amino acids. From germline, CDR1 is SGHRS and CDR2 YFSETQ. V dropped 0 bases and J dropped 5 bases, with 8 bases sitting between them. Full variable domain (outside the CDR3, taken from reference TRBV5-1 and TRBJ2-5): KAGVTQTPRYLIKTRGQQVTLSCSPISGHRSVSWYQQTPGQGLQFLFEYFSETQRNKGNFPGRFSGRQFSNSRSEMNVSTLELGDSALYLCASSLALGETQYFGPGTRLLVL.

The chain is built from TRBV7-9 and TRBJ2-1, with 9 nucleotides matching TRBD2. Germline V gene sequence: CDR1 SEHNR, CDR2 FQNEAQ (reference sequence). The CDR3 has 16 residues. The V and J ends lost 1 base and 4 bases, in that order; junction bases with no gene match: 5. In DNA form, the CDR3 reads TGTGCCAGCAGCTTAGTGGCGGGAGGGCCATACAATGAGCAGTTCTTC. Protein product: CASSLVAGGPYNEQFF.

This clone appeared once. The chain joins TRBV14 to TRBJ1-5; D is possibly TRBD1 (5 bases). CDR1 and CDR2 from the germline V gene are SGHDN and FVKESK. Between the trimmed V and J ends, which lost 3 bases and 3 bases, there was a span of 24 bases. The CDR3 has 19 residues. CDR3 DNA sequence: TGTGCCAGCAGCCATATCGGGGAGGGAGGGGCCCCGTTCAATCAGCCCCAGCATTTT. Encoded protein: CASSHIGEGGAPFNQPQHF.

A note on this clone: Other DNA sequences in this sample translate to the same CDR3. This chain uses TRBV6-5 with TRBJ1-1; D call uncertain. From germline, CDR1 is MNHEY and CDR2 SVGAGI. Trimming removed 2 bases at V and 1 base at J, with 8 bases between. CDR3 length: 14 amino acids. CDR3 sequence reads: CASSYTGRNTEAFF. CDR3 DNA sequence: TGTGCCAGCAGTTACACCGGGAGGAACACTGAAGCTTTCTTT.

The count of this clone is one. The J gene is TRBJ2-7, the V gene TRBV18, with 8 nucleotides matching TRBD1. This CDR3 has 14 residues. Germline V gene lookup returns CDR1 KGHSH and CDR2 LQKENI. V shed 4 bases and J 5 bases; nucleotides not matched to a gene: 7. CDR3 protein: CASSLDRVGNEQYF. In DNA form, the CDR3 reads TGTGCCAGCTCACTGGACAGGGTCGGGAACGAGCAGTACTTC.

This chain connects TRBV10-3 to TRBJ1-1; no clear D gene. Trimming removed 7 bases at V and 4 bases at J, with 10 bases between. CDR1 and CDR2 (germline): ENHRY, SYGVKD. There are 12 residues in the CDR3. Written as DNA, the CDR3 is TGTGCCATCAATCTTGTATCCACTGAAGCTTTCTTT. This codes for CAINLVSTEAFF.

The rearrangement links TRBV5-1 to TRBJ1-1; tentative D call: TRBD1 (6 bases). V was shortened by 3 bases and J by 6 bases, with 24 bases between the two germline ends. Germline V gene data show CDR1 as SGHRS and CDR2 as YFSETQ. CDR3 length: 17 amino acids. CDR3: CASSWARGQGLLAEAFF. CDR3 DNA: TGCGCCAGCAGCTGGGCTCGGGGGCAGGGGCTTTTGGCTGAAGCTTTCTTT.

This clone was detected only once. This sequence joins TRBV27 and TRBJ2-7; no clear D gene. CDR3 length: 16 amino acids. From germline, CDR1 is MNHEY and CDR2 SMNVEV (reference sequence). Trimming removed 3 bases at V and 1 base at J, with 16 bases between. CDR3 loop: CASSLGSRWSSYEQYF. CDR3 DNA: TGTGCCAGCAGTTTGGGCTCTAGGTGGAGTTCCTACGAGCAGTACTTC.

This chain links TRBV5-1 with TRBJ2-7, with 11 positions matching TRBD2. This CDR3 has 16 residues. V trimming: 4 bases; J trimming: 2 bases; junction bases outside the gene matches: 8. Germline V gene lookup returns CDR1 SGHRS and CDR2 YFSETQ. CDR3 region: CASSAPTSGIPYEQYF. Written as DNA, the CDR3 is TGCGCCAGCAGCGCCCCGACTAGCGGGATTCCCTACGAGCAGTACTTC.

The chain employs TRBV11-2 and TRBJ1-2; D perhaps matches TRBD1 (6 bases). CDR3 length equals 17 residues. Germline V CDR1 and CDR2: SGHAT, FQNNGV. The V gene lost 5 bases and the J gene lost 2 bases, with 21 bases spanning the gap. The CDR3 sequence is CASSPSRGGAVNYGYTF. The CDR3 DNA sequence: TGTGCCAGCAGCCCAAGTAGGGGGGGAGCCGTAAACTATGGCTACACCTTC. The whole variable domain, filled in from reference TRBV11-2 and TRBJ1-2, reads EAGVAQSPRYKIIEKRQSVAFWCNPISGHATLYWYQQILGQGPKLLIQFQNNGVVDDSQLPKDRFSAERLKGVDSTLKIQPAKLEDSAVYLCASSPSRGGAVNYGYTFGSGTRLTVV.

The chain carries TRBV27 and TRBJ2-1, with TRBD2 matching 10 bases. The trim removed 4 bases at V and 1 base at J, leaving 16 bases unmatched. Per germline, CDR1 MNHEY and CDR2 SMNVEV (reference sequence). This CDR3 has 20 residues. The CDR3 is CASSYRGGLAGEVSYNEQFF. CDR3 in DNA: TGTGCCAGCAGTTACCGGGGTGGGCTAGCGGGAGAGGTATCCTACAATGAGCAGTTCTTC.

The chain has TRBV6-5 and TRBJ2-5; D unclear. Germline V lookup: CDR1 MNHEY, CDR2 SVGAGI. The CDR3 runs to 11 residues. Trimming shortened V by 6 bases and J by 4 bases, and 6 bases separated the two germline ends. CDR3 DNA sequence: TGTGCCAGCAGCAAGCGAGAGACCCAGTACTTC. This translates into CASSKRETQYF.

The chain joins TRBV15 to TRBJ1-2, with D tentatively TRBD1 (5 bases). The CDR3 consists of 13 residues. Per the germline V gene, CDR1 is LNHNV and CDR2 is YYDKDF (reference sequence). The V gene lost 3 bases and the J gene lost 8 bases, with 13 bases spanning the gap. The CDR3 nucleotides are TGTGCCACCAGCAGGATGGGGGTCGAGGGCTACACCTTC. The encoded protein is CATSRMGVEGYTF.

J is TRBJ1-1 and V is TRBV28; 8 nucleotides line up with TRBD1. The CDR3 loop spans 16 amino acids. The V segment lost 5 bases and the J segment 1 base; nucleotides outside the gene matches: 9. Germline CDR1 and CDR2: MDHEN and SYDVKM. The CDR3 DNA reads as TGTGCCAGCAGTCGCCCCCCGGGACAGGAGAACACTGAAGCTTTCTTT. It specifies CASSRPPGQENTEAFF.

V is TRBV10-2 and J is TRBJ2-2; 8 bases match TRBD1. Trimming at V came to 1 base and at J to 5 bases, leaving 3 bases not matched to a gene. The CDR3 contains 15 residues. Looked up from germline, CDR1 is WSHSY and CDR2 is SAAADI. This CDR3 reads CASSEFRGLTGELFF. CDR3 bases: TGCGCCAGCAGTGAGTTCAGGGGGCTGACCGGGGAGCTGTTTTTT.

This chain links TRBV11-2 with TRBJ2-1; 13 bases fit TRBD2. CDR1 and CDR2 from the germline V gene are SGHAT and FQNNGV. After removal of 6 bases from V and 7 bases from J, the junction contained 6 bases not matched to a gene. There are 15 residues in the CDR3. CDR3 DNA: TGTGCCAGCAGATTACTAGCGGGAGGGCCAAATGAGCAGTTCTTC. This encodes CASRLLAGGPNEQFF.

This clone was observed a single time. The chain carries TRBV30 and TRBJ2-1, with 10 bases aligning to TRBD2. Germline V CDR1 and CDR2: GTSNPN, SVGIG (reference sequence). This CDR3 has 16 residues. V was clipped by 0 bases and J by 12 bases; unmatched bases: 14. CDR3 residues: CAWSVGTSGRAVSQFF. The CDR3 DNA follows: TGTGCCTGGAGTGTGGGGACCAGCGGGAGGGCCGTCTCGCAGTTCTTC.